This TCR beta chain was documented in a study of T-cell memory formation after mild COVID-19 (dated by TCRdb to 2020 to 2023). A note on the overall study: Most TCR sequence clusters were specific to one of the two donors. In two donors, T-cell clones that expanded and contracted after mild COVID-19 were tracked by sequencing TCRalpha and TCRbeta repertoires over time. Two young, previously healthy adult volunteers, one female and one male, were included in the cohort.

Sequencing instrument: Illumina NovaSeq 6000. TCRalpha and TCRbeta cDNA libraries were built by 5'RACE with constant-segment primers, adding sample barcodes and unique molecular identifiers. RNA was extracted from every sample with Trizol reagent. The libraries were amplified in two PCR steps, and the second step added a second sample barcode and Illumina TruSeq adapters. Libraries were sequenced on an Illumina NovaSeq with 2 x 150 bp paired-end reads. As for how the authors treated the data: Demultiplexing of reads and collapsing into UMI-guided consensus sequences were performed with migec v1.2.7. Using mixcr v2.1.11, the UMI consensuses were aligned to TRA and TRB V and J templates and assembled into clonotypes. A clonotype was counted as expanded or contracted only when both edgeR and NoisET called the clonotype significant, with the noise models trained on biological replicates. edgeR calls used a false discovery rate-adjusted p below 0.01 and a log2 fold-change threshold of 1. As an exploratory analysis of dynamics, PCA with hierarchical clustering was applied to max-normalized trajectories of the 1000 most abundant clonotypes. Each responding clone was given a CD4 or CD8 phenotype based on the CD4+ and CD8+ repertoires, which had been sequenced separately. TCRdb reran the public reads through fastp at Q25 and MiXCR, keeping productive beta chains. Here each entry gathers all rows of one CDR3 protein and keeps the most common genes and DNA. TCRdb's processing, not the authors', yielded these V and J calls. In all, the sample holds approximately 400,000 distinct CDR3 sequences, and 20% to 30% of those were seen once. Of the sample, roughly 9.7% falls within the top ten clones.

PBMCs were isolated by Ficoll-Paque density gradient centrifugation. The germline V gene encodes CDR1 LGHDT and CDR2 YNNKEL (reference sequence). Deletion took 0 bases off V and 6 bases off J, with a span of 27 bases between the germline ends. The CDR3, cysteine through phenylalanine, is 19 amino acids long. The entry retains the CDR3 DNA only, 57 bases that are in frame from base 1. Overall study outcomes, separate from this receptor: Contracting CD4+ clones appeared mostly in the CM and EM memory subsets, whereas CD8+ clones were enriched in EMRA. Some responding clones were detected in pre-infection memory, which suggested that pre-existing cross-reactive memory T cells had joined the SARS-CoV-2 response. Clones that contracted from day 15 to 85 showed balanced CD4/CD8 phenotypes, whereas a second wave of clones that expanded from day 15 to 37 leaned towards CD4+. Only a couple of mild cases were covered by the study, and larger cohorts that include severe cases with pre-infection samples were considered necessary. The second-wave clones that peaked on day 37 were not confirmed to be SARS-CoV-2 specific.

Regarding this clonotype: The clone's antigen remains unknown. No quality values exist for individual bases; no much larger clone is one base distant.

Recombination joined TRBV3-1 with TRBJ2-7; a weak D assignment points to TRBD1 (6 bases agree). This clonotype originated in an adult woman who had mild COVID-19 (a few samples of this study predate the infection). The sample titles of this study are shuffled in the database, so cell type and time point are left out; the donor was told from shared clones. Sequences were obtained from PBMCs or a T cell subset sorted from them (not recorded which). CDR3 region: CASSQDWGPSRTSLGEQYF. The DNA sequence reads TGTGCCAGCAGCCAAGATTGGGGGCCCTCCCGGACCTCCCTGGGCGAGCAGTACTTC.